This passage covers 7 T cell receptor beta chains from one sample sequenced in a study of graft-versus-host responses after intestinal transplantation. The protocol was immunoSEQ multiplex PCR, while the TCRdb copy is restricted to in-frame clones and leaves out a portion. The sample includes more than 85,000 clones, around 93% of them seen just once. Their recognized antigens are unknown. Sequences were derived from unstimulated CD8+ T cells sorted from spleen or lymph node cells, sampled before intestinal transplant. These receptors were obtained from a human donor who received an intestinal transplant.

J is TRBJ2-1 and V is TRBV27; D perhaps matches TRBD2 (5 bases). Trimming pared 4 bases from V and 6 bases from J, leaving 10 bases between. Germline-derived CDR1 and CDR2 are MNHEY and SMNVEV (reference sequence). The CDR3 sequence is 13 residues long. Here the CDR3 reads CASSSFAGNEQFF. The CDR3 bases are TGTGCCAGCAGTTCTTTTGCGGGCAATGAGCAGTTCTTC.

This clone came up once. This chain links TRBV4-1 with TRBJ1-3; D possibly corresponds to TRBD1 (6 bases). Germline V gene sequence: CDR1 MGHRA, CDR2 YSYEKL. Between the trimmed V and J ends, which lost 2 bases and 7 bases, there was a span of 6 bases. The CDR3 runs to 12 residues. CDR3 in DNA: TGCGCCAGCAGCCAACAGGGGAACACCATATATTTT. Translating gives CASSQQGNTIYF.

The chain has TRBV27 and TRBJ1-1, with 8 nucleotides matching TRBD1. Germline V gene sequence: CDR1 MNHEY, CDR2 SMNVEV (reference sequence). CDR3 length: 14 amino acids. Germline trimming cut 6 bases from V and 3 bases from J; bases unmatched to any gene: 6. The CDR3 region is CASRLQGADTEAFF. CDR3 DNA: TGTGCCAGCAGACTCCAGGGGGCGGACACTGAAGCTTTCTTT.

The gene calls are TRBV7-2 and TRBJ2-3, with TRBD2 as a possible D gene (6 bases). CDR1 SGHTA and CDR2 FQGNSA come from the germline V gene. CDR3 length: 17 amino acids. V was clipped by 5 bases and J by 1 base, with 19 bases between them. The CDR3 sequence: CASSPGGVPIGTDTQYF. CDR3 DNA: TGTGCCAGCAGCCCCGGAGGGGTGCCTATAGGCACAGATACGCAGTATTTT.

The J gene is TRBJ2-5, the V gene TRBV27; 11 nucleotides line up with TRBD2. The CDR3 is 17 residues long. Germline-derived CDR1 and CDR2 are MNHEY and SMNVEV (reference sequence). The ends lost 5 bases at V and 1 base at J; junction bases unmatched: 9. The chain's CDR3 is CASSPTPGLAVQETQYF. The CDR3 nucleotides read TGTGCCAGCAGTCCTACACCGGGACTAGCGGTCCAAGAGACCCAGTACTTC.

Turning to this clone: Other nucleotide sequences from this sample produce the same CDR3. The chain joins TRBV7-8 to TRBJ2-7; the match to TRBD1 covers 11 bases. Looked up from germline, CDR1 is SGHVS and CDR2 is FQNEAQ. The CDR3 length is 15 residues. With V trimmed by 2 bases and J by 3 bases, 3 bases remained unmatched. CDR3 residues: CASSLLGTGGYEQYF. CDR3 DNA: TGTGCCAGCAGCTTATTAGGGACAGGGGGCTACGAGCAGTACTTC.

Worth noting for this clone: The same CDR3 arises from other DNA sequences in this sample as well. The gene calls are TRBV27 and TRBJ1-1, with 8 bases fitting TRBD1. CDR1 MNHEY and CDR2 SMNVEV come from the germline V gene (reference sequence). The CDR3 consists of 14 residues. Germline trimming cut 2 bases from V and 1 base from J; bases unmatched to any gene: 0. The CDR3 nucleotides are TGTGCCAGCAGTTTAACAGGGGGGAACACTGAAGCTTTCTTT. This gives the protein CASSLTGGNTEAFF.